These 20 T cell receptor beta chains were sequenced from one sample in a study of T-cell memory formation after mild COVID-19. TCRdb reprocessed the 5' RACE reads via MiXCR and lists one record per CDR3 protein. The data contain about 410,000 distinct CDR3 sequences, more than 20% of them singletons. Input material: PBMCs or a T cell subset sorted from them (not recorded which). These TCRs come from an adult woman who had mild COVID-19 (a few samples of this study predate the infection). Cell type and time point are not known.

The chain combines TRBV6-6 with TRBJ2-7; 12 bases are a match to TRBD2. The CDR3 length is 15 residues. Trimming took 4 bases from V and 11 from J; bases not matched to a gene: 12. CDR1 MNHNY and CDR2 SVGAGI come from the germline V gene (reference sequence). Written as DNA, the CDR3 is TGTGCCAGCAGTTTGACTAGCGGGAGTGTCCACGTTGAGTACTTC. The encoded protein is CASSLTSGSVHVEYF.

This clonotype was picked up a small number of times. This chain uses TRBV19 with TRBJ2-1; TRBD1 matches at 8 bases. Per the germline V gene, CDR1 is LNHDA and CDR2 is SQIVND (reference sequence). The CDR3 is 13 residues long. The ends lost 5 bases at V and 7 bases at J; junction bases unmatched: 4. The CDR3 spells CASSWQGANEQFF. For the CDR3, the DNA is TGTGCCAGTAGTTGGCAGGGGGCGAATGAGCAGTTCTTC. Full variable domain (remainder filled in from reference TRBV19 and TRBJ2-1): DGGITQSPKYLFRKEGQNVTLSCEQNLNHDAMYWYRQDPGQGLRLIYYSQIVNDFQKGDIAEGYSVSREKKESFPLTVTSAQKNPTAFYLCASSWQGANEQFFGPGTRLTVL.

This clonotype was picked up a small number of times. V usage is TRBV6-5 and J usage is TRBJ2-5; 8 bases are a match to TRBD1. Germline V gene sequence: CDR1 MNHEY, CDR2 SVGAGI. V gave up 2 bases and J gave up 5 bases; unmatched junction bases: 1. The CDR3 is 13 residues long. The CDR3 sequence: CASSYTGGETQYF. CDR3 coding DNA: TGTGCCAGCAGTTACACAGGGGGGGAGACCCAGTACTTC.

There are many counts of this clonotype. The rearrangement joins TRBV5-1 to TRBJ1-4, with D perhaps matching TRBD1 (5 bases). The CDR3 contains 14 residues. CDR1 and CDR2 (germline): SGHRS, YFSETQ. Trimming cost V 2 bases and J 5 bases, with 10 bases left between them. The CDR3 protein is CASSFGGSNEKLFF. CDR3 bases: TGCGCCAGCAGCTTTGGGGGGTCGAATGAAAAACTGTTTTTT.

V is TRBV11-2 and J is TRBJ2-2; 15 nucleotides align to TRBD2. The CDR3 is 16 amino acids. Germline V gene sequence: CDR1 SGHAT, CDR2 FQNNGV. V shed 4 bases, J shed 4 bases, and the junction held 1 base outside the gene matches. The CDR3 reads CASSWGLAGGTGELFF. The DNA of the CDR3 is TGTGCCAGCAGCTGGGGACTAGCGGGAGGCACCGGGGAGCTGTTTTTT. Combining the CDR3 with reference TRBV11-2 and TRBJ2-2 gives the whole variable domain EAGVAQSPRYKIIEKRQSVAFWCNPISGHATLYWYQQILGQGPKLLIQFQNNGVVDDSQLPKDRFSAERLKGVDSTLKIQPAKLEDSAVYLCASSWGLAGGTGELFFGEGSRLTVL.

This clonotype was counted between two and nine times. This rearrangement joins TRBV9 to TRBJ2-1; maybe TRBD2 (5 bases). CDR3 length equals 14 residues. Germline V gene sequence: CDR1 SGDLS, CDR2 YYNGEE. V dropped 0 bases and J dropped 7 bases, with 11 bases sitting between them. The CDR3, as DNA: TGTGCCAGCAGCGTAGAGGTGTCGGGGAATGAGCAGTTCTTC. It codes for CASSVEVSGNEQFF.

The CDR3 loop reads CASSQAIKYEQYF. DNA for the CDR3: TGTGCCAGCAGCCAAGCTATCAAGTACGAGCAGTACTTC. The rearrangement joins TRBV3-1 to TRBJ2-7; D is unresolved. Trimming pared 1 base from V and 4 bases from J, leaving 8 bases between. CDR3 length equals 13 residues. The germline V gene has CDR1 LGHDT and CDR2 YNNKEL (reference sequence).

This clonotype was counted between two and nine times. The chain couples TRBV5-1 to TRBJ2-1; D tentatively reads TRBD1 or TRBD2 (5 bases each). The CDR3 totals 14 residues. V lost 0 bases, J lost 10 bases, and 14 bases lay in between. Germline CDR1 is SGHRS and CDR2 is YFSETQ. The CDR3 reads CASSLGGVSREQFF. The CDR3 coding sequence is TGCGCCAGCAGCTTGGGAGGGGTTAGTCGGGAGCAGTTCTTC.

This clonotype was counted a few times. This rearrangement joins TRBV29-1 to TRBJ2-1; D may match TRBD1 or TRBD2 (5 bases each). CDR1 SQVTM and CDR2 ANQGSEA come from the germline V gene. CDR3 length: 13 residues. V was trimmed by 8 bases and J by 8 bases, leaving 19 bases between them. The CDR3 loop is CSSTALGGDEQFF. CDR3 nucleotides: TGCAGCTCGACAGCCCTCGGAGGAGATGAGCAGTTCTTC.

This clonotype has more than one count but fewer than ten. J is TRBJ1-1 and V is TRBV29-1; TRBD1 might be the D (5 bases). The V and J ends lost 4 bases and 3 bases respectively, with 12 bases between them. This CDR3 is 13 amino acids long. From germline, CDR1 is SQVTM and CDR2 ANQGSEA. The chain's CDR3 is CSVGSQGYTEAFF. CDR3 DNA: TGCAGCGTTGGGTCTCAGGGTTACACTGAAGCTTTCTTT.

The DNA for the CDR3 is TGTGCCAGCAGCCCCGGGACAGGGGCTAGAGAGACCCAGTACTTC. This codes for CASSPGTGARETQYF. V is TRBV3-1 and J is TRBJ2-5; 10 bases agree with TRBD1. The ends lost 4 bases at V and 4 bases at J; junction bases unmatched: 6. The CDR3 contains 15 residues. Germline V CDR1 and CDR2: LGHDT, YNNKEL (reference sequence).

This clonotype was seen only a few times. The chain uses TRBV20-1 and TRBJ2-1; D is tentatively TRBD1 or TRBD2 (6 bases each). This CDR3 has 15 amino acids. Germline CDR1 is DFQATT and CDR2 is SNEGSKA (reference sequence). V lost 6 bases to trimming and J lost 8 bases, with 23 bases between them. The CDR3 protein is CSAAQLGGGIDEQFF. In DNA, the CDR3 is TGCAGTGCCGCCCAACTCGGGGGCGGGATCGATGAGCAGTTCTTC.

This chain links TRBV7-9 with TRBJ1-4; TRBD1 might be the D (6 bases). The V end lost 7 bases, the J end lost 3 bases, and 9 bases lay between the germline ends. The CDR3 extends over 13 amino acids. Germline values: CDR1 SEHNR, CDR2 FQNEAQ (reference sequence). CDR3 sequence reads: CASKTGSNEKLFF. The CDR3 DNA reads as TGTGCCAGCAAGACAGGCTCTAATGAAAAACTGTTTTTT. The variable domain in full, with the rest retrieved from reference TRBV7-9 and TRBJ1-4, is DTGVSQNPRHKITKRGQNVTFRCDPISEHNRLYWYRQTLGQGPEFLTYFQNEAQLEKSRLLSDRFSAERPKGSFSTLEIQRTEQGDSAMYLCASKTGSNEKLFFGSGTQLSVL.

This chain connects TRBV7-2 to TRBJ2-1; 10 bases are shared with TRBD2. Germline V CDR1 and CDR2: SGHTA, FQGNSA. J gave up 3 bases and V 2 bases, and 7 bases lay outside the gene matches. CDR3 length: 17 residues. The CDR3 loop is CASSLPGLAVLYNEQFF. CDR3 DNA: TGTGCCAGCAGCTTACCCGGACTAGCGGTCCTCTACAATGAGCAGTTCTTC.

This clonotype was observed a few times. This sequence joins TRBV12-3 or TRBV12-4 and TRBJ1-5; tentatively, D is TRBD1 (5 bases). Trimming shortened V by 3 bases and J by 5 bases, and 8 bases separated the two germline ends. This CDR3 comprises 13 residues. In DNA form, the CDR3 reads TGTGCCAGCAGTTTGGGACCCTATCAGCCCCAGCATTTT. Translated, it gives CASSLGPYQPQHF.

This clonotype was counted a few times. This sequence joins TRBV18 and TRBJ2-3, with D perhaps TRBD1 or TRBD2 (6 bases each). CDR3 length: 16 amino acids. The V and J ends lost 1 base and 3 bases respectively, with 14 bases between them. Germline CDR1 and CDR2: KGHSH and LQKENI. The CDR3 is CASSPLSGARTDTQYF. The CDR3 bases are TGTGCCAGCTCACCACTTTCGGGGGCGCGGACAGATACGCAGTATTTT.

This clonotype appeared many times. The chain carries TRBV6-1 and TRBJ2-2; tentative D call: TRBD1 (6 bases). Germline CDR1 and CDR2: MNHNS and SASEGT. This CDR3 region has 14 residues. Trimming took 7 bases from V and 1 from J, leaving 10 bases between them. The CDR3 DNA is TGTGCCAGCATCCTGACAGGGAACACCGGGGAGCTGTTTTTT. Its translation: CASILTGNTGELFF.

This clonotype was detected only a few times. The chain recombines TRBV15 with TRBJ2-5, with D possibly being TRBD2 (5 bases). There are 16 residues in the CDR3. The V end lost 5 bases, the J end lost 2 bases, and 18 bases lay between the germline ends. The germline CDR1 and CDR2 sequences are LNHNV and YYDKDF (reference sequence). CDR3 in amino acids: CATSGPPVGAQETQYF. The CDR3 coding sequence is TGTGCCACCAGCGGCCCCCCTGTGGGAGCACAAGAGACCCAGTACTTC.

The J gene is TRBJ1-1, the V gene TRBV12-3 or TRBV12-4; 7 nucleotides match TRBD1. The CDR3 spans 16 residues. The V gene end was trimmed by 4 bases and the J gene end by 6 bases; junction bases not matched to a gene: 14. CDR3 loop: CASSSGRAPQGAEAFF. DNA for the CDR3: TGTGCCAGCAGTTCCGGGAGGGCGCCCCAGGGGGCTGAAGCTTTCTTT.

The V gene is TRBV11-2, the J gene TRBJ2-7, with D unresolved. This CDR3 comprises 14 residues. V dropped 5 bases and J dropped 5 bases, with 16 bases sitting between them. The germline V gene encodes CDR1 SGHAT and CDR2 FQNNGV. The CDR3, as DNA: TGTGCCAGCAGCCCGGTTTCCGTTCTCGACGAGCAGTACTTC. This translates into CASSPVSVLDEQYF.